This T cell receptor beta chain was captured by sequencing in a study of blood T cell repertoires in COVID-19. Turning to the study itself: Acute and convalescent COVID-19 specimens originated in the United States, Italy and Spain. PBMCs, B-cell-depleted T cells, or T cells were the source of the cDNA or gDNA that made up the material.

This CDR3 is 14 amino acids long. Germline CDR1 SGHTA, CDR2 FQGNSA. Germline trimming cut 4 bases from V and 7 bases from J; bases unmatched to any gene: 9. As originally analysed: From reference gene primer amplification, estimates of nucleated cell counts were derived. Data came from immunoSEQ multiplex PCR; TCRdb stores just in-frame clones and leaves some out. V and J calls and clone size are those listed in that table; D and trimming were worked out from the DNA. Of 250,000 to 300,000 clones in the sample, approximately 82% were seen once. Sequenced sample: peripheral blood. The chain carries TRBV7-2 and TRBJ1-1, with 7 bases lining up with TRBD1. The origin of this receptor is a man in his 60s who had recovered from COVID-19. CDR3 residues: CASSSIRGTVEAFF. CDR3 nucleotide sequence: TGTGCCAGCAGCTCCATTCGGGGGACAGTTGAAGCTTTCTTT.